The clone carrying this TCR beta chain was counted many times. The target antigen is unknown. Patients were excluded for uncontrolled infection, other autoimmune disease, pregnancy or lactation. It was 8 to 10 ml of fresh peripheral blood that supplied the PBMCs. This sample is drawn from a study of T cells in Graves' hyperthyroidism and ophthalmopathy. Whole-study results and caveats: Most clonotypes expanded in thyroid above 0.001 were likewise present in blood.

The investigators amplified TCR beta CDR3 regions from RNA transcripts. HTBI primers were the set used in a first-round RT-PCR of the TCR CDR3. TCRdb re-analysed the multiplex PCR reads in MiXCR, keeping a single row per CDR3 protein. The repertoire includes around 350,000 distinct CDR3 sequences, over 15% of them detected once, and about 4% sits in the top ten. V dropped 8 bases and J dropped 1; count of bases not matched to a gene: 7. This CDR3 comprises 15 residues. This clonotype was sampled from a woman aged 18-35 years with Graves' hyperthyroidism. Sequenced material: blood. This sequence joins TRBV12-3 or TRBV12-4 and TRBJ2-2, with TRBD1 identical over 7 bases. The DNA for the CDR3 is TGTGCCAGCCCACGTAGGGGGCGGAACACCGGGGAGCTGTTTTTT. Encoded protein: CASPRRGRNTGELFF.